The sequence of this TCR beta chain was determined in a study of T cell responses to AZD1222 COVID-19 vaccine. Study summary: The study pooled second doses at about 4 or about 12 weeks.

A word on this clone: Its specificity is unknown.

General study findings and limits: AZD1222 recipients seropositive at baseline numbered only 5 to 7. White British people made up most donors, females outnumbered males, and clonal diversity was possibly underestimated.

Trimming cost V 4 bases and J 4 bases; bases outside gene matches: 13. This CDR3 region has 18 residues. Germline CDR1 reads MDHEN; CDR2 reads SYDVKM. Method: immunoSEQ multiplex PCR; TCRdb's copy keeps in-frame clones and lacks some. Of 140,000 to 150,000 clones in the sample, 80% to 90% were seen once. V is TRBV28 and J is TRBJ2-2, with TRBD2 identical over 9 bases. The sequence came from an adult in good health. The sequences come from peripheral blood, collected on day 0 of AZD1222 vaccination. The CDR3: CASSSSSNSGSSTGELFF. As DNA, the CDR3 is TGTGCCAGCAGTTCTTCTTCTAATAGCGGGAGTAGCACCGGGGAGCTGTTTTTT.